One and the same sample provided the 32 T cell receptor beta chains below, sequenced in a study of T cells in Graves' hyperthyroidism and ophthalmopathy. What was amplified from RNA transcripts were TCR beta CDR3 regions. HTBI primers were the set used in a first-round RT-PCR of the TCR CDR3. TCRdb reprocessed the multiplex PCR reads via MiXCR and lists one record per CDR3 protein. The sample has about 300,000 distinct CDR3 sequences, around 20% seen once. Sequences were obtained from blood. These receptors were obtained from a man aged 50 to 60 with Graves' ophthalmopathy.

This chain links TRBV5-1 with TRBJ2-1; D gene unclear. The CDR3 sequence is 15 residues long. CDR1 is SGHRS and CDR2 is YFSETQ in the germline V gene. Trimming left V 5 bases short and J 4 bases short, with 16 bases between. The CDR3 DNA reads TGCGCCAGCAGACAGCAGCACAGCTCATACAATGAGCAGTTCTTC. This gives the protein CASRQQHSSYNEQFF. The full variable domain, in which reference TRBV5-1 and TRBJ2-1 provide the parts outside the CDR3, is KAGVTQTPRYLIKTRGQQVTLSCSPISGHRSVSWYQQTPGQGLQFLFEYFSETQRNKGNFPGRFSGRQFSNSRSEMNVSTLELGDSALYLCASRQQHSSYNEQFFGPGTRLTVL.

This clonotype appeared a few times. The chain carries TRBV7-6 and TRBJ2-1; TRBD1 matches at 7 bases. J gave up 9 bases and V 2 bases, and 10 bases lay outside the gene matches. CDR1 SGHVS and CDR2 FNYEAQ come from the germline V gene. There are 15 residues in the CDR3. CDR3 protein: CASSLITGQPVEQFF. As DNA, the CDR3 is TGTGCCAGCAGCTTAATAACGGGACAGCCGGTTGAGCAGTTCTTC.

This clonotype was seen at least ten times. The CDR3 protein is CSSKTGTSTFEQYF. DNA of the CDR3: TGCAGTTCCAAGACTGGGACTAGCACCTTCGAGCAGTACTTC. The rearrangement joins TRBV20-1 to TRBJ2-7; TRBD2 agrees at 9 bases. Germline loops: CDR1 DFQATT, CDR2 SNEGSKA (reference sequence). This CDR3 is 14 amino acids long. The V segment lost 8 bases and the J segment 6 bases; nucleotides outside the gene matches: 14.

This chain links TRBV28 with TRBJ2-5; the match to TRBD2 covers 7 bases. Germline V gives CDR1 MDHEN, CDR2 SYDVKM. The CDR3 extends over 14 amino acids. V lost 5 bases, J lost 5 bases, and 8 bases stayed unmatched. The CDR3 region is CASSRLGGGETQYF. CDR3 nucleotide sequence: TGTGCCAGCAGTCGTCTCGGGGGAGGGGAGACCCAGTACTTC.

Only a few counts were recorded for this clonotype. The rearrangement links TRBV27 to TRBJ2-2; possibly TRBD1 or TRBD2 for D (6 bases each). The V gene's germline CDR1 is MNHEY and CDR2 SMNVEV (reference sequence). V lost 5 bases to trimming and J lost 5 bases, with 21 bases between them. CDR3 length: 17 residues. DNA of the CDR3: TGTGCCAGCAGTCCTCTCACGGGGGCGAGAATAACCGGGGAGCTGTTTTTT. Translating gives CASSPLTGARITGELFF.

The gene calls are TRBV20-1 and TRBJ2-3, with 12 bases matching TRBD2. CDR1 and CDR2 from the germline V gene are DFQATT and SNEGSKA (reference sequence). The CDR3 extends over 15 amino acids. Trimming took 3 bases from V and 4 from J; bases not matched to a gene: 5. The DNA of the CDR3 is TGCAGTGCTAGGTCTAGCGGGAGGGTCGCAGATACGCAGTATTTT. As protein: CSARSSGRVADTQYF.

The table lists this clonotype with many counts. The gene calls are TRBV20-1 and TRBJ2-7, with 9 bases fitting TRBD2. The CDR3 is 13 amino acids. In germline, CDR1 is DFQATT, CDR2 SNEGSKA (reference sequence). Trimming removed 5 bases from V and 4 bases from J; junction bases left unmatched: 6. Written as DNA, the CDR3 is TGCAGTGCTTCCCCCGCGGGAGGGTACGAGCAGTACTTC. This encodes CSASPAGGYEQYF.

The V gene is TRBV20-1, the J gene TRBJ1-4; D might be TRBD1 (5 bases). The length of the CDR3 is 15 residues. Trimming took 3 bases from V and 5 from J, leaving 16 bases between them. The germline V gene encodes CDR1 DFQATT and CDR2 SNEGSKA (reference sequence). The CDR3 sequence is CSASNVLQGNEKLFF. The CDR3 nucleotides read TGCAGTGCTAGTAATGTGTTGCAGGGCAATGAAAAACTGTTTTTT.

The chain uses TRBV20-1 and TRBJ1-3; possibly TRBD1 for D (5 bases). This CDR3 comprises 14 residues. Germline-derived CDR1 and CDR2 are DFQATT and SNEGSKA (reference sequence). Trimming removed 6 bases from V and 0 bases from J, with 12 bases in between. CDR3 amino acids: CSAEKTASGNTIYF. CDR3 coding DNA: TGCAGTGCAGAAAAGACAGCCTCTGGAAACACCATATATTTT.

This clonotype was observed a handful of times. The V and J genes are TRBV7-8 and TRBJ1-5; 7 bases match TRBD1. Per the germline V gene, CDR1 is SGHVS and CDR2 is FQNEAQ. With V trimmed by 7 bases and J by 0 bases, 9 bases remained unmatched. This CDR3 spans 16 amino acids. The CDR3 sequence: CASTPDRADSNQPQHF. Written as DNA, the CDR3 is TGTGCCAGCACCCCCGACAGGGCCGATAGCAATCAGCCCCAGCATTTT.

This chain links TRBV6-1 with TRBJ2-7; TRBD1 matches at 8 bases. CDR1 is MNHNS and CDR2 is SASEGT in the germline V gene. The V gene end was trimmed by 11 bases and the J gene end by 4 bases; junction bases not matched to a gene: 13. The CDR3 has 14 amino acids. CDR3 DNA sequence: TGTGCCGCAATGGAAACAGGGGGACAATACGAGCAGTACTTC. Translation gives CAAMETGGQYEQYF.

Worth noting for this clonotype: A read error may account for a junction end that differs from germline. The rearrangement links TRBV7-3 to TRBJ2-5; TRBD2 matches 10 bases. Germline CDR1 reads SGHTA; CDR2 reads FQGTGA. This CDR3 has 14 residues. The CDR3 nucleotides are TGTGCCAGCAGCTCAGCGGGAGGGATGGAGACCCGGTACTTC. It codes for CASSSAGGMETRYF. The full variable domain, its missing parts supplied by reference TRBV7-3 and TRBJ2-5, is GAGVSQTPSNKVTEKGKYVELRCDPISGHTALYWYRQSLGQGPEFLIYFQGTGAADDSGLPNDRFFAVRPEGSVSTLKIQRTERGDSAVYLCASSSAGGMETRYFGPGTRLLVL.

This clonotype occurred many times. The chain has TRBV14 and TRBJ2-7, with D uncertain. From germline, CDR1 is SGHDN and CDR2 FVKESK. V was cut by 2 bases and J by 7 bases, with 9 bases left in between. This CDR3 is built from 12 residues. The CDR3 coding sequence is TGTGCCAGCAGCCAACCCAATAGGGAGCAGTACTTC. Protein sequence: CASSQPNREQYF.

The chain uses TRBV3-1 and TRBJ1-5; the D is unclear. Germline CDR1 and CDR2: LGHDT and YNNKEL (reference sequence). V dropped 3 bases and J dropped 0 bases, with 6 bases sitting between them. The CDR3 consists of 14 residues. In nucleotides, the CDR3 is TGTGCCAGCAGCCAGTCCTTTAGCAATCAGCCCCAGCATTTT. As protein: CASSQSFSNQPQHF.

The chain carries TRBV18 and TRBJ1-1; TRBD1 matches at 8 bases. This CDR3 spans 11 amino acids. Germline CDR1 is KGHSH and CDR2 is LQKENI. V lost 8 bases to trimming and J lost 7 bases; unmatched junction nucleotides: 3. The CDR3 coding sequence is TGTGCCAGCCATACAGGGGGTGAAGCTTTCTTT. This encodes CASHTGGEAFF.

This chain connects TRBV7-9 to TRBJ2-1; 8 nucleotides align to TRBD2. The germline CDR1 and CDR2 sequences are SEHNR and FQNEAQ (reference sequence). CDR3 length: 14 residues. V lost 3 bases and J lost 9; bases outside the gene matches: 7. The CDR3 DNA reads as TGTGCCAGCAGCTTCGCGGGAGGAGGGGGTGAGCAGTTCTTC. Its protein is CASSFAGGGGEQFF.

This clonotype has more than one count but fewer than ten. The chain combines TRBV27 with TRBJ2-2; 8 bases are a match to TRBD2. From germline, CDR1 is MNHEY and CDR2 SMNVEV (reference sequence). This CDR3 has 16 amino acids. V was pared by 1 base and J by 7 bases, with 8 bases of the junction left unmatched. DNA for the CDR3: TGTGCCAGCAGTTTATTTCTCAGCGGGAGCAACGGGGAGCTGTTTTTT. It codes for CASSLFLSGSNGELFF.

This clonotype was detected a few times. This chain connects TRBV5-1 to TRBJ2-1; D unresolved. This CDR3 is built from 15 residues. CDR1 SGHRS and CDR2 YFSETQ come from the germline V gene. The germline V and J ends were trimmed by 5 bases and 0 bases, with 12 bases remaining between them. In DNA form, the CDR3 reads TGCGCCAGCAGAGTGGGCAGCAGCTCCTACAATGAGCAGTTCTTC. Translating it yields CASRVGSSSYNEQFF.

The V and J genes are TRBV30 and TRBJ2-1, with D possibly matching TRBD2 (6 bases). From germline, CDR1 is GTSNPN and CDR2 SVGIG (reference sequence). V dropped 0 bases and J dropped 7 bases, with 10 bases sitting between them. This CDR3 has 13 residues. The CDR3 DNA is TGTGCCTGGAGTGTCGGGGGACGAAATGAGCAGTTCTTC. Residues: CAWSVGGRNEQFF.

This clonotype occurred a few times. The CDR3 is CASSLGVMRGRDGLPNGYTF. CDR3 nucleotide sequence: TGTGCCAGCAGCTTAGGGGTAATGCGGGGGCGCGATGGTTTACCTAATGGCTACACCTTC. V is TRBV7-3 and J is TRBJ1-2, with TRBD1 as a possible D gene (6 bases). V lost 2 bases and J 6 bases, leaving 31 bases between the germline ends. This CDR3 is 20 amino acids long. Per the germline V gene, CDR1 is SGHTA and CDR2 is FQGTGA.

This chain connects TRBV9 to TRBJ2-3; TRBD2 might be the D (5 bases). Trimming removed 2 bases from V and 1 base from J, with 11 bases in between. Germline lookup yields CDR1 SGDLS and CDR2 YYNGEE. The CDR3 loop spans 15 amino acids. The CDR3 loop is CASSVSGARTDTQYF. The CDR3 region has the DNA TGTGCCAGCAGCGTCAGCGGAGCACGCACAGATACGCAGTATTTT.

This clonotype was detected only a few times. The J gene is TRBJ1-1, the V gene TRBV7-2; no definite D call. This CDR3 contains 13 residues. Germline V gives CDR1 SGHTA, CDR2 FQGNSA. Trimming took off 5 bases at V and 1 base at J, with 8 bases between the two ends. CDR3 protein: CASSRKTNTEAFF. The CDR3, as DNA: TGTGCCAGCAGCAGAAAAACGAACACTGAAGCTTTCTTT.

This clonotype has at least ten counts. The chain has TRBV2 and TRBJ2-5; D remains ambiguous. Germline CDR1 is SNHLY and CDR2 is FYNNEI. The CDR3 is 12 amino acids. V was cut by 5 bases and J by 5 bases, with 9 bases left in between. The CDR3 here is CASSTTWETQYF. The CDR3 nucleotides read TGTGCCAGCAGTACGACATGGGAGACCCAGTACTTC.

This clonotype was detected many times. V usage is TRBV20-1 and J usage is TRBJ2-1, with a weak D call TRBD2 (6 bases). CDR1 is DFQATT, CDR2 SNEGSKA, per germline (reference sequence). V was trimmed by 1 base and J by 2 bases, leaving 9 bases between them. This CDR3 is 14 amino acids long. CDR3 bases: TGCAGTGCTAGAGGCCCGGGGGCCTACAATGAGCAGTTCTTC. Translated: CSARGPGAYNEQFF.

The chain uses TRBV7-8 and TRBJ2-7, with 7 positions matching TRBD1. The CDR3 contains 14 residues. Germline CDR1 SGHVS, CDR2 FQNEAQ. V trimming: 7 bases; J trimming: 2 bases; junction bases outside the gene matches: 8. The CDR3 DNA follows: TGTGCCAGCACCCCCCGGGACAGTACCTACGAGCAGTACTTC. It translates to CASTPRDSTYEQYF.

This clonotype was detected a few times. CDR3 nucleotide sequence: TGTGCCAGCAGACCTCAGGTCGTAGGCGAGTATGGCTACACCTTC. It is translated as CASRPQVVGEYGYTF. The J gene is TRBJ1-2, the V gene TRBV28, with no clear D. This CDR3 is 15 amino acids long. V lost 6 bases to trimming and J lost 5 bases, with 19 bases between them. CDR1 and CDR2 (germline): MDHEN, SYDVKM.

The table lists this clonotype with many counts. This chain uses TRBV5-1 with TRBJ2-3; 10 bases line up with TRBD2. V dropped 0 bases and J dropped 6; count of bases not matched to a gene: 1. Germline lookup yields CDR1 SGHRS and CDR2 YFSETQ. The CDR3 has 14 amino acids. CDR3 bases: TGCGCCAGCAGCTTGGTTAGCGGGAGGGATACGCAGTATTTT. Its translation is CASSLVSGRDTQYF.

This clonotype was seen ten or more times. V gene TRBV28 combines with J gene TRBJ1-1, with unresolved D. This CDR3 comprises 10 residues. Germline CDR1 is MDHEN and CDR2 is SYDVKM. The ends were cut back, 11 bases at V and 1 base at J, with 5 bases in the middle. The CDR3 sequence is CAAGNTEAFF. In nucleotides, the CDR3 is TGTGCCGCGGGGAACACTGAAGCTTTCTTT.

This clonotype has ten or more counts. The DNA for the CDR3 is TGTGCCAGCAGCCCTGGGCTAGCGGGAGGGTATGAGCAGTTCTTC. Residues: CASSPGLAGGYEQFF. The genes are TRBV2 and TRBJ2-1; 12 nucleotides line up with TRBD2. Germline lookup yields CDR1 SNHLY and CDR2 FYNNEI. The CDR3 runs 15 residues. After removal of 6 bases from V and 8 bases from J, the junction contained 8 bases not matched to a gene.

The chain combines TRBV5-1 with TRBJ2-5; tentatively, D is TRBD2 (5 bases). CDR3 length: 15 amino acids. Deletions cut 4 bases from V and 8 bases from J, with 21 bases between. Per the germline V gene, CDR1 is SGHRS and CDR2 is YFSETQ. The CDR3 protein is CASSEDSGRLGTQYF. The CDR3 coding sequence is TGCGCCAGCAGCGAGGACTCCGGCCGTTTGGGCACCCAGTACTTC.

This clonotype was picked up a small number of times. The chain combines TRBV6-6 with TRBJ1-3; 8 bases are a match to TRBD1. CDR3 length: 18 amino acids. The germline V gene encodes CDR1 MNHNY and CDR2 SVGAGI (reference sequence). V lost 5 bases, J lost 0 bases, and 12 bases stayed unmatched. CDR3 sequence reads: CASSRRTGSGVSGNTIYF. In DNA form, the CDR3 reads TGTGCCAGCAGTAGGCGGACAGGGAGTGGGGTCTCTGGAAACACCATATATTTT.

The CDR3: CASSQRTEAFF. The CDR3 nucleotides are TGTGCCAGCAGCCAAAGAACTGAAGCTTTCTTT. The chain uses TRBV12-3 or TRBV12-4 and TRBJ1-1; D unclear. V shed 6 bases and J shed 5 bases, with 7 bases lying between them. The length of the CDR3 is 11 residues.